The source of this TCR beta chain is a study of shared clonotypes between healthy human individuals (TCRdb year 2020). With respect to the entire study: The cohort included three men and a couple of women between 18 and 49 years of age. Blood TCR repertoires of roughly five healthy adults were deeply sequenced to estimate repertoire size and the extent of clonotype sharing between individuals. Each donor's leukapheresis produced roughly between about 0.9 and 9.5 billion PBMCs. For each donor, CD4 naive and CD4 memory were each given three plates, CD8 naive was given two plates, and CD8 memory was given one plate. To increase sequencing depth and limit assay-specific biases, TCR repertoire library preparation and sequencing were carried out by different laboratories using diverse techniques.

Notes on this clone: Its target antigen remains unknown. Base qualities are not provided; no much larger clone lies one nucleotide away.

Beyond this particular receptor, the publication reports: Even with the large sequencing depth, rarefaction of the sorted-subset datasets indicated that sequencing was incomplete. Pairwise subsampling indicated that sequencing depth was expected to affect the degree of clonotype sharing among donors. Sampling was restricted to blood, and TCR repertoires in tissue are likely to differ from TCR repertoires in blood. Compared with non-shared clonotypes, clonotypes shared by all four sorted-subset donors had higher generation probabilities. The genetic and exposure-history diversity represented was limited by the small number of donors. Estimated clonotype richness was generally larger for naive than for memory subsets. Sharing across a few donors was observed for approximately 5% of naive CD4, 3% to 3.5% of naive CD8, roughly 2.3% of memory CD4, and about 0.38% of memory CD8 clonotypes.

There are 15 amino acids in the CDR3, from cysteine to phenylalanine inclusive. Only the CDR3 part of the read is kept: 45 bases, read in frame from the first base. The germline V end is reduced by 4 bases and the J end by 7 bases; junction bases left unmatched: 12. Taken from the germline V gene, the CDR1 and CDR2 loops are MNHNS and SASEGT. Using the deep immunoSEQ assay, TCR CDR3 regions were amplified from genomic DNA by multiplex PCR. Genomic DNA extracted from each cell subset was distributed evenly over all wells of several immunoSEQ 96-well plates, and each plate served as one replicate. For sorted subsets, approximately 210 ng genomic DNA, equal to 30,000 to 35,000 T cell genomes, was loaded into each replicate PCR. The purified libraries were quantified using a Qubit 3.0 fluorometer, sized with a Bioanalyzer 2100, and then quantified again using the KAPA Library Quantification kit. Every immunoSEQ 96-well plate was sequenced on a dedicated single-read 150-cycle Illumina NextSeq 550 flow cell. The published analysis was carried out like this. Because only junctional sequences without quality scores were contained in the immunoSEQ output, filtering matching that applied to full-length reads could not be performed. To assign V/J genes and CDR3, sequences were annotated using PyIR, a Python wrapper for IgBLAST v1.9, with IMGT germline references. Reads with weak V/J assignments (E-value above 1e-6), missing CDR3, stop codons, out-of-frame junctions, or ambiguous translated residues were removed. V3J clonotypes were defined as sequences sharing the same inferred V gene, J gene, and CDR3 amino acid sequence. Percentage overlap between repertoires was calculated by dividing the number of shared unique clonotypes by the size of the smaller repertoire. Three approaches were used to assess repertoire richness: RTK rarefaction, the Chao1 estimator, and Recon v2.1 estimates of unobserved clonotypes. OLGA was used to compute generation probabilities for all TCRbeta clonotypes that the gDNA method yielded from a handful of donors. TCRdb took this table from immuneACCESS and kept in-frame rearrangements with V and J called. Such tables lack part of the clones; where checked against another copy, unresolved V genes explain under half of the gap, and the rest is unexplained. D and trimming come from the DNA, and the V and J calls and clone size come from that table. Within this sample are around 2,100,000 clones, with approximately 95% of them counted one time only. Together, the top ten hold 1% to 1.5% of the sample.

CD8 naive samples were CD45RO-negative cells positively selected for CCR7, giving a CD45RA+CCR7+ population that excluded TemRA cells. The donors were healthy, HIV-negative adults with no recently reported acute infections or vaccinations. Every donor was a Caucasian adult living in Nashville, Tennessee, USA. After blood collection by leukapheresis, PBMCs were isolated using Ficoll-Histopaque density gradient centrifugation and then cryopreserved in the vapor phase of liquid nitrogen. Analytical flow cytometry was used to check the purity and quantity of every magnetically sorted T cell population. Genomic DNA was isolated from each sorted fraction and quantified by UV absorbance on a Nanodrop 2000c.

Recombination linked TRBV6-1 to TRBJ2-7; 8 middle bases align to TRBD2. The source is a young man in good health. The sequenced material came from naive CD8+ T cells sorted from blood. The sample's cell subset or site label, decoded: CD45RA+CCR7+. The nucleotide sequence reads as follows: TGTGCCAGCAGTGTTAGCGGGGTCTGGATTGGGGAGCAGTACTTC. This translates into CASSVSGVWIGEQYF.